The sequence of this T cell receptor beta chain was determined in a study of cytomegalovirus exposure and HLA in healthy donors. General study points: High sensitivity and specificity were reportedly achieved when the classifier diagnosed cytomegalovirus status.

PCR was performed using 60 Vbeta and 13 Jbeta primers. The repertoire was sequenced with immunoSEQ multiplex PCR; TCRdb's copy has only in-frame clones and lacks some. This specimen shows some 84,000 clones; the ten leading clones hold around 0.6%. As for this clone: Its antigen remains unidentified.

The receptor comes from a man in his fifties or sixties in good health and CMV-seronegative. Sequencing used PBMCs.

For the CDR3, the DNA is TGTGCCAGCTCCCTCGGGTACGAGCAGTACTTC. Protein product: CASSLGYEQYF. This sequence joins TRBV6-5 and TRBJ2-7; D remains unclear. This CDR3 contains 11 residues. Per the germline V gene, CDR1 is MNHEY and CDR2 is SVGAGI. V shed 8 bases and J shed 4 bases, with 9 bases lying between them.